The T cell receptor (beta chain) described here comes from a study of T cell responses to AZD1222 COVID-19 vaccine. Study as a whole: Second-dose intervals of approximately 4 or approximately 12 weeks were pooled. Study-wide findings and caveats: A reported finding is that nearly half of spike-specific TCRs target unmutated variant regions. At 160-218 and 743-854, vaccine-associated CD4 TCRs were dominant, and they spanned spike. The study identified only 6 or 7 AZD1222 recipients as seropositive at baseline.

Worth noting for this clone: Its antigen remains unknown.

Produced via immunoSEQ multiplex PCR; TCRdb's table is partial and in-frame only. The sample has around 100,000 clones, 91% seen once. V dropped 0 bases and J dropped 3; count of bases not matched to a gene: 6. Germline loops: CDR1 SGHRS, CDR2 YFSETQ. The CDR3 sequence is 15 residues long. Sample: peripheral blood, taken on day 0 of AZD1222 vaccination. The receptor's source is an adult in good health. This sequence joins TRBV5-1 and TRBJ2-7; 7 nucleotides line up with TRBD1. The CDR3 here is CASSLAGTANYEQYF. DNA of the CDR3: TGCGCCAGCAGCTTGGCCGGGACAGCCAACTACGAGCAGTACTTC. The full variable domain, in which reference TRBV5-1 and TRBJ2-7 provide the parts outside the CDR3, is KAGVTQTPRYLIKTRGQQVTLSCSPISGHRSVSWYQQTPGQGLQFLFEYFSETQRNKGNFPGRFSGRQFSNSRSEMNVSTLELGDSALYLCASSLAGTANYEQYFGPGTRLTVT.